Shown below are 26 T cell receptor beta chains from a single sample sequenced in a study of T cell responses to AZD1222 COVID-19 vaccine. Libraries were prepared by immunoSEQ multiplex PCR; TCRdb keeps only in-frame clonotypes and omits some of them. The sample records fewer than 85,000 clones, roughly 85% being singletons. This specimen was peripheral blood, taken 28 days after the second AZD1222 dose. The source is an adult who received the AZD1222 COVID-19 vaccine.

V gene TRBV18 combines with J gene TRBJ1-5; D remains unclear. Germline V gene sequence: CDR1 KGHSH, CDR2 LQKENI. The CDR3 is made up of 14 amino acids. The V gene lost 2 bases and the J gene lost 0 bases, with 5 bases spanning the gap. CDR3 protein: CASSPGSSNQPQHF. Here the CDR3 DNA reads TGTGCCAGCTCACCAGGGTCTAGCAATCAGCCCCAGCATTTT.

V usage is TRBV3-1 (or the pseudogene TRBV3-2) and J usage is TRBJ2-7; D ambiguous. Germline loops: CDR1 LGHDT, CDR2 YNNKEL (reference sequence). There are 17 residues in the CDR3. V was shortened by 4 bases and J by 3 bases, with 22 bases between the two germline ends. The CDR3 region has the DNA TGTGCCAGCAGCCTAAAGGGAATTCGGTCCGTGAACTACGAGCAGTACTTC. It yields the protein CASSLKGIRSVNYEQYF.

The gene calls are TRBV6-2 or TRBV6-3 and TRBJ2-3; D is ambiguous. This CDR3 comprises 14 residues. The germline V gene has CDR1 MNHEY and CDR2 SVGEGT. V lost 0 bases and J 4 bases, leaving 8 bases between the germline ends. The CDR3 protein is CASSYSRFADTQYF. The CDR3 DNA reads as TGTGCCAGCAGTTACTCGAGGTTTGCAGATACGCAGTATTTT.

The CDR3 region has the DNA TGTGCCAGTAGTATAGGAGGGACAGGGAGAAATGAGCAGTTCTTC. Protein product: CASSIGGTGRNEQFF. The chain has TRBV19 and TRBJ2-1; 9 bases are shared with TRBD1. The CDR3 contains 15 residues. After removal of 1 base from V and 7 bases from J, the junction contained 5 bases not matched to a gene. Germline loops: CDR1 LNHDA, CDR2 SQIVND (reference sequence).

The chain carries TRBV11-2 and TRBJ2-5, with TRBD2 matching 8 bases. Germline CDR1 and CDR2: SGHAT and FQNNGV. Losses at the gene ends were 2 bases for V and 4 bases for J; bases not matched to a gene: 9. The CDR3 runs to 16 residues. DNA of the CDR3: TGTGCCAGCAGCTTACAATCCAGCGGGAGAGGAGAGACCCAGTACTTC. It is translated as CASSLQSSGRGETQYF.

V gene TRBV3-1 (or the pseudogene TRBV3-2) combines with J gene TRBJ1-4, with 8 bases lining up with TRBD1. The germline gives CDR1 LGHDT, CDR2 YNNKEL (reference sequence). Germline trimming cut 8 bases from V and 10 bases from J; bases unmatched to any gene: 9. This CDR3 spans 13 amino acids. CDR3 residues: CASEAGGSGKLFF. For the CDR3, the DNA is TGTGCCAGCGAGGCAGGGGGCTCAGGAAAACTGTTTTTT.

This clone showed up just a few times. J is TRBJ2-1 and V is TRBV19; TRBD1 or TRBD2 may be the D gene (5 bases each). Germline V gene lookup returns CDR1 LNHDA and CDR2 SQIVND (reference sequence). CDR3 length: 12 amino acids. V shed 5 bases and J shed 8 bases, with 10 bases lying between them. The DNA of the CDR3 is TGTGCCAGTAGTTGGGTGGGGGATGAGCAGTTCTTC. Translated: CASSWVGDEQFF.

The chain couples TRBV9 to TRBJ2-2; 11 nucleotides agree with TRBD2. Germline trimming cut 4 bases from V and 0 bases from J; bases unmatched to any gene: 2. The germline V gene encodes CDR1 SGDLS and CDR2 YYNGEE. CDR3 length: 16 residues. This CDR3 is CASSLTSGANTGELFF. For the CDR3, the DNA is TGTGCCAGCAGCCTGACTAGCGGGGCGAACACCGGGGAGCTGTTTTTT.

The J gene is TRBJ2-1, the V gene TRBV7-2, with D uncertain. CDR1 and CDR2 from the germline V gene are SGHTA and FQGNSA. Trimming removed 4 bases at V and 5 bases at J, with 6 bases between. The CDR3 loop spans 12 amino acids. In DNA, the CDR3 is TGTGCCAGCAGCTCAGGCCACAATGAGCAGTTCTTC. This gives the protein CASSSGHNEQFF.

The CDR3 spells CAGGTGELFF. The CDR3 DNA sequence: TGTGCCGGGGGGACCGGGGAGCTGTTTTTT. V usage is TRBV9 and J usage is TRBJ2-2, with D perhaps TRBD2 (6 bases). This CDR3 contains 10 residues. Trimming pared 10 bases from V and 5 bases from J, leaving 6 bases between. Germline V gives CDR1 SGDLS, CDR2 YYNGEE.

This clone was seen a single time. The chain recombines TRBV6-2 or TRBV6-3 with TRBJ2-3; D unclear. The CDR3 totals 14 residues. CDR1 is MNHEY and CDR2 is SVGEGT in the germline V gene. The V and J ends lost 4 bases and 5 bases respectively, with 13 bases between them. CDR3: CASSFSGGIDTQYF. In DNA form, the CDR3 reads TGTGCCAGCAGTTTTTCCGGCGGCATAGATACGCAGTATTTT.

The gene calls are TRBV7-9 and TRBJ2-1; D gene unclear. Germline V gives CDR1 SEHNR, CDR2 FQNEAQ (reference sequence). The CDR3 has 12 amino acids. The V and J ends lost 3 bases and 8 bases respectively, with 8 bases between them. The CDR3 DNA reads as TGTGCCAGCAGCTTGGTTGTCTATGAGCAGTTCTTC. Its translation: CASSLVVYEQFF.

This chain connects TRBV30 to TRBJ2-1; 9 bases align to TRBD2. With 3 bases clipped from V and 4 bases from J, the junction kept 7 bases outside the gene matches. The CDR3 sequence is 15 residues long. From germline, CDR1 is GTSNPN and CDR2 SVGIG (reference sequence). The CDR3 DNA sequence: TGTGCCTGGAGGGATAGCGGGAGCGGGTACAATGAGCAGTTCTTC. Translation gives CAWRDSGSGYNEQFF.

The gene calls are TRBV5-1 and TRBJ1-5; D is perhaps TRBD1 (5 bases). CDR1 is SGHRS and CDR2 is YFSETQ in the germline V gene. This CDR3 region has 13 residues. Trimming took off 4 bases at V and 7 bases at J, with 12 bases between the two ends. The CDR3 bases are TGCGCCAGCAGCCAGGACATAGGCCAGCCCCAGCATTTT. This codes for CASSQDIGQPQHF. The full variable domain, rest sourced from reference TRBV5-1 and TRBJ1-5, is KAGVTQTPRYLIKTRGQQVTLSCSPISGHRSVSWYQQTPGQGLQFLFEYFSETQRNKGNFPGRFSGRQFSNSRSEMNVSTLELGDSALYLCASSQDIGQPQHFGDGTRLSIL.

The V gene is TRBV7-2, the J gene TRBJ2-1; 7 nucleotides line up with TRBD1. J was trimmed by 5 bases and V by 6 bases; bases with no gene match: 7. This CDR3 spans 14 amino acids. CDR1 is SGHTA, CDR2 FQGNSA, per germline. CDR3: CASRPTGIDNEQFF. CDR3 bases: TGTGCCAGCAGACCGACAGGGATCGACAATGAGCAGTTCTTC.

A remark on this clone: The DNA is left out, because the CDR3 cannot be placed on it with certainty; the CDR3 is given as TCRdb lists it. The V gene is TRBV5-4, the J gene TRBJ1-6. Germline CDR1 is SGHNT and CDR2 is YYREEE (reference sequence). The CDR3 region is 14 residues in length, termini included. The CDR3 is CASSFGSGNSPLHF.

The chain's CDR3 is CASSSWGTGGEETQYF. The CDR3 coding sequence is TGTGCCAGCAGCTCCTGGGGGACAGGGGGCGAAGAGACCCAGTACTTC. The rearrangement uses TRBV7-9 and TRBJ2-5, with 12 bases identical to TRBD1. Unmatched junction bases numbered 6, after V lost 4 bases and J lost 3 bases. Germline V gene data show CDR1 as SEHNR and CDR2 as FQNEAQ (reference sequence). The CDR3 extends over 16 amino acids.

V gene TRBV2 combines with J gene TRBJ2-7; D gene uncertain. CDR1 and CDR2 from the germline V gene are SNHLY and FYNNEI. Trimming shortened V by 0 bases and J by 5 bases, and 8 bases separated the two germline ends. This CDR3 contains 13 residues. CDR3 coding DNA: TGTGCCAGCAGTGAAGCTAATGCGAACGAGCAGTACTTC. This sequence encodes CASSEANANEQYF.

This chain uses TRBV29-1 with TRBJ1-4; D might be TRBD1 (5 bases). The V end was cut by 6 bases, the J end by 4 bases, with 12 bases between. The CDR3 has 13 amino acids. The germline V gene encodes CDR1 SQVTM and CDR2 ANQGSEA. CDR3 sequence reads: CSVSRDRNEKLFF. CDR3 bases: TGCAGCGTGTCCCGGGACCGTAATGAAAAACTGTTTTTT.

The gene calls are TRBV15 and TRBJ1-5; D is possibly TRBD1 (5 bases). Trimming shortened V by 1 base and J by 2 bases, and 21 bases separated the two germline ends. The CDR3 totals 19 residues. CDR1 is LNHNV, CDR2 YYDKDF, per germline (reference sequence). The DNA for the CDR3 is TGTGCCACCAGCAGAGGCCGGGGCGCTAGAGTGAATGGCAATCAGCCCCAGCATTTT. Translated: CATSRGRGARVNGNQPQHF.

The rearrangement joins TRBV2 to TRBJ1-5; D is ambiguous. The germline V and J ends were trimmed by 6 bases and 6 bases, with 12 bases remaining between them. Germline assignment: CDR1 SNHLY and CDR2 FYNNEI. CDR3 length: 13 amino acids. The CDR3 region has the DNA TGTGCCAGCAGGGACGGGTCACTTCAGCCCCAGCATTTT. Residues: CASRDGSLQPQHF.

The chain uses TRBV9 and TRBJ2-5; D uncertain. CDR1 and CDR2 (germline): SGDLS, YYNGEE. V gave up 0 bases and J gave up 4 bases, with 7 bases separating them. The CDR3 runs to 13 residues. CDR3 DNA sequence: TGTGCCAGCAGCGTAGGTGCTCCAGAGACCCAGTACTTC. Its translation is CASSVGAPETQYF.

The gene calls are TRBV10-2 and TRBJ1-2; D gene ambiguous. Germline CDR1 is WSHSY and CDR2 is SAAADI. The CDR3 loop spans 14 amino acids. Trimming removed 0 bases from V and 3 bases from J, with 8 bases in between. The CDR3 coding sequence is TGCGCCAGCAGTGAGTCCCGAGGAGACTATGGCTACACCTTC. Translation gives CASSESRGDYGYTF.

The chain has TRBV7-9 and TRBJ1-1; unclear D gene. The V end lost 5 bases, the J end lost 0 bases, and 10 bases lay between the germline ends. The CDR3 length is 14 residues. Germline CDR1 is SEHNR and CDR2 is FQNEAQ (reference sequence). The CDR3 loop is CASSTAAMNTEAFF. The CDR3 bases are TGTGCCAGCAGCACAGCGGCTATGAACACTGAAGCTTTCTTT.

This clone was seen once. V is TRBV15 and J is TRBJ2-3; the match to TRBD2 covers 11 bases. This CDR3 is 16 amino acids long. Trimming at V came to 3 bases and at J to 0 bases, leaving 2 bases not matched to a gene. Looked up from germline, CDR1 is LNHNV and CDR2 is YYDKDF (reference sequence). The CDR3 DNA is TGTGCCACCAGCAGGTTAGCGGGAGGGAGCACAGATACGCAGTATTTT. Residues: CATSRLAGGSTDTQYF.

The chain combines TRBV30 with TRBJ2-7, with 7 nucleotides matching TRBD1. This CDR3 is built from 13 residues. Germline-derived CDR1 and CDR2 are GTSNPN and SVGIG (reference sequence). J was trimmed by 5 bases and V by 4 bases; bases with no gene match: 8. The DNA of the CDR3 is TGTGCCTGGAAAACAGGGGTATTTAACGAGCAGTACTTC. Its protein product is CAWKTGVFNEQYF.